This TCR beta chain stems from a study of metastatic and nonmetastatic thyroid tumors. Overall study: Malignant thyroid and benign thyroid patients provided blood and tumor or nodule tissue whose repertoires were compared.

On this clone: What it binds is unknown.

Prior to thyroid surgery, none of the patients had received any treatment. The germline V gene encodes CDR1 GTSNPN and CDR2 SVGIG (reference sequence). This CDR3 has 13 amino acids. V trimming: 8 bases; J trimming: 5 bases; junction bases outside the gene matches: 10. Findings and caveats of the study: When malignant thyroid tumors were compared with benign nodules, TCR beta diversity was reportedly significantly higher in the malignant tumors. This held in both blood and tumor samples.

Original data processing: A distant-metastasis classifier for papillary thyroid cancer was built using CDR3 differences across clinicopathological groups. TCRdb redid the clone calls on the PCR reads using MiXCR. V and J calls and clone size were set by TCRdb, not the authors. The sample has over 10,000 clones, 25% to 40% seen once. The sample comprised tumor tissue. The chain links TRBV30 to TRBJ1-2, with TRBD1 matching over 8 bases. The receptor comes from a male donor with papillary thyroid cancer or a benign thyroid nodule (not recorded which). Some clones in this sample may be carry-over from other donors' samples. CDR3 nucleotide sequence: TGTGCCGGGGGGCAGGGGGCTTGGTATGGCTACACCTTC. Translation: CAGGQGAWYGYTF.